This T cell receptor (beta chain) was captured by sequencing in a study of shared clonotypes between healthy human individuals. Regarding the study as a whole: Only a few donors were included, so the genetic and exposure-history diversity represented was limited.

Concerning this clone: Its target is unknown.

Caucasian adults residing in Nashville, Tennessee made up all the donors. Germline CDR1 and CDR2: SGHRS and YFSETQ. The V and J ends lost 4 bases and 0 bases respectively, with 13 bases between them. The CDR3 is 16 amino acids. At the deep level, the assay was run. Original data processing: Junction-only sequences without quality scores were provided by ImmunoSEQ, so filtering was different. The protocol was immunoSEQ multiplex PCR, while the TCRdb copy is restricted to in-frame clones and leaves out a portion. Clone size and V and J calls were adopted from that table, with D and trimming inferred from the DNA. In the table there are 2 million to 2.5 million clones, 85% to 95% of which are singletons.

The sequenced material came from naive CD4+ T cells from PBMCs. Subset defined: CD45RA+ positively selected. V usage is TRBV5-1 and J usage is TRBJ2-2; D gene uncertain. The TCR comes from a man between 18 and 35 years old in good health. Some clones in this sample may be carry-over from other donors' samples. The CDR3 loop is CASSALGSPNTGELFF. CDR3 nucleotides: TGCGCCAGCAGCGCGCTAGGGTCGCCGAACACCGGGGAGCTGTTTTTT.